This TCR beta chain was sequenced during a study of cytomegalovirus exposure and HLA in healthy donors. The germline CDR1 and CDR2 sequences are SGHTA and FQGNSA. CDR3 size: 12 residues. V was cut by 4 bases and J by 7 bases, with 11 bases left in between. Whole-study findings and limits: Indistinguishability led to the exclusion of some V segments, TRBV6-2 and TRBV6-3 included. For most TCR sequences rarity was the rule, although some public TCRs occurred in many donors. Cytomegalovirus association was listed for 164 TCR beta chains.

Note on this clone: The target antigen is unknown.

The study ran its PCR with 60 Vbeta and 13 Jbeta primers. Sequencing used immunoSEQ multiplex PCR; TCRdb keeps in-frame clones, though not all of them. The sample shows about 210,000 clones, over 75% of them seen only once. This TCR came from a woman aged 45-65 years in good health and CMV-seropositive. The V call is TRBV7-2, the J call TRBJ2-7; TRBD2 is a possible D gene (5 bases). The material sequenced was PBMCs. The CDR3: CASSSSTGEQYF. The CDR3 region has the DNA TGTGCCAGCAGCTCGTCCACGGGGGAGCAGTACTTC.